This paragraph covers one TCR beta chain sequence. Assay used: immunoSEQ multiplex PCR; TCRdb lists only in-frame clones, some missing. Of around 2,000,000 clones detected, about 93% appear once; the ten largest clones hold approximately 1.7%. The CDR3 extends over 13 amino acids. Per the germline V gene, CDR1 is MDHEN and CDR2 is SYDVKM. Trimming took 10 bases from V and 0 from J, leaving 7 bases between them. The record originates from a study of shared clonotypes between healthy human individuals. Only CD45RO-negative cells positively selected for CCR7 counted as naive CD8 cells, so terminally differentiated effector memory CD45RA+ cells were excluded.

This clonotype was sampled from a man younger than 30 in good health. Some clones in this sample may be carry-over from other donors' samples. The chain carries TRBV28 and TRBJ2-6, with D perhaps assigned TRBD1 or TRBD2 (5 bases each). The specimen was naive CD8+ T cells from PBMCs. The CDR3 loop is CATGGSGANVLTF. The CDR3 nucleotides read TGTGCCACTGGGGGCTCTGGGGCCAACGTCCTGACTTTC.